The 7 T cell receptor beta chains below were found in one sample sequenced in a study of blood T cell repertoires in COVID-19. Sequencing was performed with immunoSEQ multiplex PCR; in TCRdb, only in-frame clones are kept and a portion is missing. The sample carries about 250,000 clones, nearly 90% recorded once. Sequencing was done on a sample of peripheral blood. These receptor sequences come from a man younger than 30 with active or convalescent COVID-19.

This clone was observed a handful of times. The rearrangement links TRBV5-5 to TRBJ1-1, with D perhaps TRBD1 (5 bases). The CDR3 length is 13 residues. V lost 4 bases and J 5 bases, leaving 12 bases between the germline ends. Germline V gives CDR1 SGHKS, CDR2 YYEKEE (reference sequence). The CDR3 DNA is TGTGCCAGCAGCCGGGGGGTCCAGACTGAAGCTTTCTTT. Translated, it gives CASSRGVQTEAFF.

The V call is TRBV25-1, the J call TRBJ2-7; the D gene is possibly TRBD1 (6 bases). The CDR3 consists of 10 residues. Trimming took 10 bases from V and 2 from J, leaving 6 bases between them. Germline V gene sequence: CDR1 MGHDK, CDR2 SYGVNS. The CDR3 nucleotides read TGTGCCACAGGGGCCTACGAGCAGTACTTC. It yields the protein CATGAYEQYF.

CDR3 nucleotides: TGTGCCAGCAGCTTTAACGCAGGCGCAGTGGCCAAAAACATTCAGTACTTC. Encoded protein: CASSFNAGAVAKNIQYF. The V call is TRBV5-8, the J call TRBJ2-4, with unresolved D. This CDR3 contains 17 residues. Germline V gives CDR1 SGHTS, CDR2 YDEGEE. Between the trimmed V and J ends, which lost 2 bases and 1 base, there was a span of 16 bases. Full variable domain (outside the CDR3, taken from reference TRBV5-8 and TRBJ2-4): EAGVTQSPTHLIKTRGQQATLRCSPISGHTSVYWYQQALGLGLQFLLWYDEGEERNRGNFPPRFSGRQFPNYSSELNVNALELEDSALYLCASSFNAGAVAKNIQYFGAGTRLSVL.

This clone was seen a single time. The gene calls are TRBV7-3 and TRBJ2-1; 7 nucleotides line up with TRBD2. Germline CDR1 and CDR2: SGHTA and FQGTGA. V was clipped by 5 bases and J by 6 bases; unmatched bases: 10. This CDR3 contains 15 residues. CDR3 nucleotides: TGTGCCAGCAGCCGAGCGGGACCCAGGATCAATGAGCAGTTCTTC. Its protein product is CASSRAGPRINEQFF.

The chain uses TRBV3-1 (or the pseudogene TRBV3-2) and TRBJ2-1; D perhaps matches TRBD2 (6 bases). V was shortened by 4 bases and J by 4 bases, with 20 bases between the two germline ends. The CDR3 totals 17 residues. The germline CDR1 and CDR2 sequences are LGHDT and YNNKEL (reference sequence). The CDR3 nucleotides read TGTGCCAGCAGCCCCCTGGGGCGCACGGGGGTATACAATGAGCAGTTCTTC. Its protein product is CASSPLGRTGVYNEQFF.

The chain joins TRBV15 to TRBJ2-1, with 7 bases aligning to TRBD2. Germline values: CDR1 LNHNV, CDR2 YYDKDF (reference sequence). The CDR3 has 15 residues. Trimming removed 0 bases from V and 4 bases from J; junction bases left unmatched: 3. Here the CDR3 DNA reads TGTGCCACCAGCAGAGACCCTAGCGGTTACAATGAGCAGTTCTTC. Translated: CATSRDPSGYNEQFF.

This chain uses TRBV5-4 with TRBJ1-1; 8 bases fit TRBD1. Trimming at V came to 4 bases and at J to 2 bases, leaving 7 bases not matched to a gene. CDR1 and CDR2 from the germline V gene are SGHNT and YYREEE (reference sequence). The CDR3 totals 15 residues. Here the CDR3 reads CASSPRQGINTEAFF. The CDR3, as DNA: TGTGCCAGCAGCCCCCGACAGGGGATAAACACTGAAGCTTTCTTT.